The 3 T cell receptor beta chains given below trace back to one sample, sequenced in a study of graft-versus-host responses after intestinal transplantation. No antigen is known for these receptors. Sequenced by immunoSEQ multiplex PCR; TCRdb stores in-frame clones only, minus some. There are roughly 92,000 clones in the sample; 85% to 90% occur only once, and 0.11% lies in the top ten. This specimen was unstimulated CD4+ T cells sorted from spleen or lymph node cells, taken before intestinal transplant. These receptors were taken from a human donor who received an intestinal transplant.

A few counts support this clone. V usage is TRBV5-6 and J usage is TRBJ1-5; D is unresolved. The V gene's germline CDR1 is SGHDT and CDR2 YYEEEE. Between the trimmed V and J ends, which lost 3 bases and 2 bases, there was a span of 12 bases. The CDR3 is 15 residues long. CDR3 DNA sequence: TGTGCCAGCAGCTCTTCAAGGGAGGGCAATCAGCCCCAGCATTTT. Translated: CASSSSREGNQPQHF.

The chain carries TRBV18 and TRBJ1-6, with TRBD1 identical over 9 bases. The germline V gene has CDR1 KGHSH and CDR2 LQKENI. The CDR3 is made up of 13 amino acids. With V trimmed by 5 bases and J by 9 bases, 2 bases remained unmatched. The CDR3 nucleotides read TGTGCCAGCTCAAGGGACAGGGTTTCACCCCTCCACTTT. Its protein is CASSRDRVSPLHF.

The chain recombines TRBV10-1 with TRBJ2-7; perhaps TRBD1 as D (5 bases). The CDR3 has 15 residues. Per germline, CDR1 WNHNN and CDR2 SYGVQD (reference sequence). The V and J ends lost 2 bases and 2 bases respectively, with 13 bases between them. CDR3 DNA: TGCGCCAGCAGTGAGGGGGCTGCCCCCCCCTACGAGCAGTACTTC. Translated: CASSEGAAPPYEQYF.